The rows below give T cell receptor beta chains drawn from one sample of a study of neoadjuvant anti-PD-1 for oral cavity cancer. Measured with immunoSEQ multiplex PCR; TCRdb has only the in-frame clones, and not every one. The sample carries some 12,000 clones, about 61% recorded once. The sample here was tumor tissue, taken before nivolumab (anti-PD-1) treatment. These receptors all stem from a person aged 40-85 years with oral cavity squamous cell carcinoma. The donor label of this sample is uncertain. Each CDR3 is given with its conserved first and last residue. D genes are given only for firm matches. The size of a clone is reported for some rows only, either as once, few or many, or as a class for expanded clones.

.	TRBV6-5	TRBJ1-2	TRBD1	TGTGCCAGCAGACCTCAGGGGGGGAACTATGGCTACACCTTC	CASRPQGGNYGYTF
few	TRBV6-5	TRBJ1-5	.	TGTGCCAGCAAGTCTCGGGAATATAGCAATCAGCCCCAGCATTTT	CASKSREYSNQPQHF
.	TRBV9	TRBJ2-5	.	TGTGCCAGCAGCGTAGAAGGAACCTTAGGCGGAGGTGAGACCCAGTACTTC	CASSVEGTLGGGETQYF
few	TRBV5-1	TRBJ1-5	.	TGCGCCAGCAGCTTGGACAGGGCTCAGCCCCAGCATTTT	CASSLDRAQPQHF
once	TRBV28	TRBJ2-5	TRBD1	TGTGCCAGCAGTTTAGGGGTTAGGGACAGGGGGCGCGAGACCCAGTACTTC	CASSLGVRDRGRETQYF
.	TRBV27	TRBJ1-2	.	TGTGCCAGCAGTTTATCAGGGGCACTTGGCTACACCTTC	CASSLSGALGYTF
.	TRBV29-1	TRBJ2-2	TRBD1	TGCAGCGTTGGGACAGGGGGTACCGAGGAGCTGTTTTTT	CSVGTGGTEELFF
.	TRBV7-8	TRBJ1-2	.	TGTGCCAGCAGCTTACTACAGGGTCCGTCGAGGGGCTACACCTTC	CASSLLQGPSRGYTF
once	TRBV5-5	TRBJ1-3	.	TGTGCCAGCAGCTTGGAAGCTGGAAACACCATATATTTT	CASSLEAGNTIYF
.	TRBV28	TRBJ1-1	.	TGTGCCAGCAAGGGGTACACTGAAGCTTTCTTT	CASKGYTEAFF
.	TRBV25-1	TRBJ1-1	.	TGTGCCAGCAGCAGAAACAGGAGGGACACTGAAGCTTTCTTT	CASSRNRRDTEAFF
.	TRBV11-3	TRBJ2-1	.	TGTGCCAGCAGCTCCGACAGGAACAATGAGCAGTTCTTC	CASSSDRNNEQFF
few	TRBV2	TRBJ2-5	TRBD1	TGTGCCAGCAGTTTTATTCGGACAGGGTCTGAGACCCAGTACTTC	CASSFIRTGSETQYF
once	TRBV2	TRBJ1-6	.	TGTGCCAGCCGGTTCTCCTATAATTCACCCCTCCACTTT	CASRFSYNSPLHF
.	TRBV6-1	TRBJ2-5	TRBD1	TGTGCCAGCAGTGAACAGGGGGTACAAGAGACCCAGTACTTC	CASSEQGVQETQYF
large	TRBV15	TRBJ2-7	.	TGTGCCACCAGCAGAGATCAGGGGTGGTACGAGCAGTACTTC	CATSRDQGWYEQYF
.	TRBV9	TRBJ2-5	TRBD1	TGTGCCAGCAGCCCACTACAGGGGGCAGGAGGGGAGACCCAGTACTTC	CASSPLQGAGGETQYF
.	TRBV5-4	TRBJ2-2	.	TGTGCCAGCAGCCCCGAAACGCGTAGGACCGGGGAGCTGTTTTTT	CASSPETRRTGELFF
.	TRBV7-8	TRBJ1-5	.	TGTGCCAGCAGCCCCGGTGCCAATCAGCCCCAGCATTTT	CASSPGANQPQHF
.	TRBV19	TRBJ1-1	.	TGTGCCACCGCACGGGGGGCAGCACAGAACACTGAAGCTTTCTTT	CATARGAAQNTEAFF
.	TRBV19	TRBJ2-3	TRBD2	TGTGCCAGTAGTCTAGCGGGGGCTGCGTATTTT	CASSLAGAAYF
.	TRBV5-8	TRBJ1-3	.	TGTGCCAGCAGCTTGGGGTCCATCTCTGGAAACACCATATATTTT	CASSLGSISGNTIYF
.	TRBV19	TRBJ1-1	TRBD1	TGTGCCAGTAGTATGTCCCAGGGGGGAACTGAAGCTTTCTTT	CASSMSQGGTEAFF
few	TRBV27	TRBJ1-2	.	TGTGCCAGCAGGATCCAAGACGGTAGCTATGGCTACACCTTC	CASRIQDGSYGYTF
few	TRBV2	TRBJ2-7	TRBD2	TGTGCCAGCACCCTAGCGGGGCCGGAGAGGGAGCAGTACTTC	CASTLAGPEREQYF
.	TRBV7-9	TRBJ2-2	.	TGTGCCAGCAGCCCAAATCGGCACCTCACCGGGGAGCTGTTTTTT	CASSPNRHLTGELFF
.	TRBV15	TRBJ2-5	TRBD2	TGTGCCACCAGCAGAGGGGGGGGGACTTCAGAGACCCAGTACTTC	CATSRGGGTSETQYF
few	TRBV5-1	TRBJ2-5	.	TGCGCCAGCAGAACGGGGCCGTCCCAAGAGACCCAGTACTTC	CASRTGPSQETQYF
.	TRBV6-4	TRBJ2-3	TRBD2	TGTGCCACCTCAGCGGGGGGGATTGTTGATACGCAGTATTTT	CATSAGGIVDTQYF
.	TRBV6-1	TRBJ2-1	.	TGTGCCAGCACCCGAGGGGGATCAAACGATGAGCAGTTCTTC	CASTRGGSNDEQFF
.	TRBV5-1	TRBJ1-4	TRBD1	TGCGCCAGCAGCCATAGACAGGGCGCTGAAAAACTGTTTTTT	CASSHRQGAEKLFF
.	TRBV11-2	TRBJ2-3	TRBD2	TGTGCCAGCAGACCGGGACTAGCAAGCACAGATACGCAGTATTTT	CASRPGLASTDTQYF
.	TRBV27	TRBJ2-2	TRBD1	TGTGCCAGCAGTTTAGCCCTAGACAGGGGCCACAACACCGGGGAGCTGTTTTTT	CASSLALDRGHNTGELFF
medium-sized	TRBV6-1	TRBJ2-7	.	TGTGCCAGCAGTGAAGGGCCAAGCGTCTACGAGCAGTACTTC	CASSEGPSVYEQYF
once	TRBV4-1	TRBJ2-7	TRBD2	TGCGCCAGCAGCCAAGTCGTGTTAGCGGGGAGAGAAGGGCAGTACTTC	CASSQVVLAGREGQYF
.	TRBV4-2	TRBJ1-4	.	TGTGCCAGCAGCCTTGAACTTAATGAAAAACTGTTTTTT	CASSLELNEKLFF
.	TRBV19	TRBJ1-5	TRBD1	TGTGCCAGTAGTCCCCGGACAGGGGCGCTGCCAGGACAGCCCCAGCATTTT	CASSPRTGALPGQPQHF
.	TRBV5-1	TRBJ2-2	.	TGCGCCAGCAGCTTGGGCAGCGGAAACACCGGGGAGCTGTTTTTT	CASSLGSGNTGELFF
.	TRBV6-1	TRBJ1-5	.	TGTGCCAGCAGTGAAGATACGGGAGGACAGCCCCAGCATTTT	CASSEDTGGQPQHF
.	TRBV6-1	TRBJ2-3	TRBD2	TGTGCCAGCAGCGCGGGGGGGCAGAGGGCCGATACGCAGTATTTT	CASSAGGQRADTQYF
.	TRBV25-1	TRBJ2-2	TRBD1	TGTGCCAGCAGTGAGGCCCCGGGACAGAAGAACACCGGGGAGCTGTTTTTT	CASSEAPGQKNTGELFF
medium-sized	TRBV18	TRBJ2-7	TRBD1	TGTGCCAGCTCACCCCTACAGGGGCGGGCCTACGAGCAGTACTTC	CASSPLQGRAYEQYF
.	TRBV19	TRBJ1-2	.	TGTGCCAGTAGTAATGTATTATTTCACGACTATGGCTACACCTTC	CASSNVLFHDYGYTF
.	TRBV11-2	TRBJ2-7	.	TGTGCCAGCAGCTTAGACGGGACACCCGTCTCTGAGCAGTACTTC	CASSLDGTPVSEQYF
few	TRBV7-9	TRBJ2-7	.	TGTGCCAGCAGCTTACCGACACGACAGAACGAGCAGTACTTC	CASSLPTRQNEQYF
.	TRBV6-1	TRBJ1-1	.	TGTGCCAGCAGGAGACGAGGTGCTGAAGCTTTCTTT	CASRRRGAEAFF
.	TRBV10-3	TRBJ2-7	.	TGTGCCATCAGTGAGTTGGGGGGGGGCCGCCCCTACGAGCAGTACTTC	CAISELGGGRPYEQYF
.	TRBV11-2	TRBJ2-7	TRBD2	TGTGCCAGCAGCTCCCAGCGGGGACTTCGGTACGAGCAGTACTTC	CASSSQRGLRYEQYF
.	TRBV20-1	TRBJ2-1	.	TGCAGTGCTAGAGCCGCCAATGAGCAGTTCTTC	CSARAANEQFF